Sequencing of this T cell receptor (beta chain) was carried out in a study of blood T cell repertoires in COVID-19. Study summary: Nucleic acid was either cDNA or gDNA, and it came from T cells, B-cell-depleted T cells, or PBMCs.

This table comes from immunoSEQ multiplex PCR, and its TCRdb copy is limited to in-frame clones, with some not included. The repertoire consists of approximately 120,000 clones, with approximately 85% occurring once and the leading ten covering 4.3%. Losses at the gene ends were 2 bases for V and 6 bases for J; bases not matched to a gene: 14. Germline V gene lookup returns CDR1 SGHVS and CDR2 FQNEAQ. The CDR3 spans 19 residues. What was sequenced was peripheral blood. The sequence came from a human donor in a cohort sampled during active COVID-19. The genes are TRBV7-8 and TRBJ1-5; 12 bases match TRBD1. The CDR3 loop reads CASSLLASPGQGATQPQHF. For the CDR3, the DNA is TGTGCCAGCAGCTTATTGGCCTCTCCGGGACAGGGGGCAACTCAGCCCCAGCATTTT.